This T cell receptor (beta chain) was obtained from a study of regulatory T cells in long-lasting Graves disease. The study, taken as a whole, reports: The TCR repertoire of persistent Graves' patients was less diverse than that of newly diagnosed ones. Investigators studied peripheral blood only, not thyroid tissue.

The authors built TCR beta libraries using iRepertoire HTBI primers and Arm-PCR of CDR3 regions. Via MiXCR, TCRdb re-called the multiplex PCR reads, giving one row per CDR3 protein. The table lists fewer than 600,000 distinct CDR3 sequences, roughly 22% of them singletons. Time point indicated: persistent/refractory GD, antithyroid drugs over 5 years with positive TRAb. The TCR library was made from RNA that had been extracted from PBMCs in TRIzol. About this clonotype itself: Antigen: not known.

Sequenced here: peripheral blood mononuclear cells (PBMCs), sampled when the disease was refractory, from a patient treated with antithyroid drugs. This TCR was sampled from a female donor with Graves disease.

The DNA for the CDR3 is TGTGCCAGCAGTTTCCCTACAGGGGGCTCCTACGAGCAGTACTTC. Amino acids: CASSFPTGGSYEQYF. The rearrangement uses TRBV12-3 or TRBV12-4 and TRBJ2-7, with 8 bases aligning to TRBD1. V was clipped by 3 bases and J by 0 bases; unmatched bases: 4. The CDR3 loop spans 15 amino acids.